Presented here are 2 T cell receptor beta chains from one specimen sequenced in a study of cytomegalovirus exposure and HLA in healthy donors. The primer mix had 60 Vbeta and 13 Jbeta primers. Here immunoSEQ multiplex PCR was the method, and the copy in TCRdb shows in-frame clones only, minus some. The sample data list roughly 60,000 clones. Sequencing used PBMCs. The receptors stem from a woman in her late teens or twenties in good health and CMV-seronegative.

This rearrangement joins TRBV6-5 to TRBJ2-1; the D gene is possibly TRBD2 (7 bases). V was pared by 4 bases and J by 10 bases, with 17 bases between. This CDR3 comprises 14 residues. The germline CDR1 and CDR2 sequences are MNHEY and SVGAGI. The CDR3 here is CASSWTGGREEQFF. The CDR3 bases are TGTGCCAGCAGTTGGACGGGGGGCCGCGAGGAGCAGTTCTTC.

This chain joins TRBV5-1 and TRBJ2-2, with a tentative D call TRBD2 (6 bases). This CDR3 has 14 residues. V lost 5 bases, J lost 3 bases, and 11 bases lay in between. The germline CDR1 and CDR2 sequences are SGHRS and YFSETQ. The CDR3 protein is CASRIWGDTGELFF. The CDR3 region has the DNA TGCGCCAGCAGAATCTGGGGGGACACCGGGGAGCTGTTTTTT.